The 22 T cell receptor beta chains below all came from one sample that was sequenced in a study of T cells in Graves' hyperthyroidism and ophthalmopathy. Using RNA transcripts as the source, TCR beta CDR3 regions were amplified. TCR CDR3 underwent first-round RT-PCR with the HTBI primer set. TCRdb itself ran the multiplex PCR reads through MiXCR, one entry per CDR3 protein. The table shows hundreds of thousands of distinct CDR3 sequences, with 14% occurring only once. The source material was blood. Every receptor here comes from a woman aged 18-30 years with Graves' hyperthyroidism.

Ten or more counts support this clonotype. V is TRBV4-3 and J is TRBJ2-7; unclear D gene. Trimming left V 0 bases short and J 2 bases short, with 5 bases between. CDR1 and CDR2 (germline): LGHNA, YSLEER. CDR3 length: 13 residues. The CDR3 DNA sequence: TGCGCCAGCAGCCAAGACCGACCCTACGAGCAGTACTTC. Protein: CASSQDRPYEQYF.

This clonotype was detected a few times. The rearrangement joins TRBV5-4 to TRBJ2-5; D call uncertain. The V end was cut by 0 bases, the J end by 7 bases, with 10 bases between. This CDR3 has 13 amino acids. Germline V gene sequence: CDR1 SGHNT, CDR2 YYREEE (reference sequence). CDR3 sequence reads: CASSLGDRATQYF. The CDR3 coding sequence is TGTGCCAGCAGCTTGGGGGATAGGGCGACCCAGTACTTC. Supplemented by reference TRBV5-4 and TRBJ2-5, the full variable domain reads ETGVTQSPTHLIKTRGQQVTLRCSSQSGHNTVSWYQQALGQGPQFIFQYYREEENGRGNFPPRFSGLQFPNYSSELNVNALELDDSALYLCASSLGDRATQYFGPGTRLLVL.

This clonotype turned up a few times. This chain uses TRBV5-1 with TRBJ2-7; TRBD1 aligns across 10 bases. Germline CDR1 reads SGHRS; CDR2 reads YFSETQ. The V gene end was trimmed by 8 bases and the J gene end by 3 bases; junction bases not matched to a gene: 5. This CDR3 has 13 residues. The CDR3 DNA sequence: TGCGCCAGTACCGGGACAGGGGTCTACGAGCAGTACTTC. Its translation is CASTGTGVYEQYF. The full variable domain, its missing parts supplied by reference TRBV5-1 and TRBJ2-7, is KAGVTQTPRYLIKTRGQQVTLSCSPISGHRSVSWYQQTPGQGLQFLFEYFSETQRNKGNFPGRFSGRQFSNSRSEMNVSTLELGDSALYLCASTGTGVYEQYFGPGTRLTVT.

This clonotype was seen ten or more times. The chain joins TRBV28 to TRBJ1-2; D uncertain. V lost 8 bases, J lost 4 bases, and 17 bases lay in between. This CDR3 has 14 residues. Germline loops: CDR1 MDHEN, CDR2 SYDVKM. DNA of the CDR3: TGTGCCAGCGGGGAAACCTCCGAATCCTATGGCTACACCTTC. Amino acid sequence: CASGETSESYGYTF.

This clonotype was seen more than once but under ten times. V and J are TRBV19 and TRBJ2-1; D may be TRBD2 (5 bases). CDR1 and CDR2 (germline): LNHDA, SQIVND (reference sequence). The V and J ends lost 2 bases and 9 bases respectively, with 8 bases between them. The CDR3 runs 12 residues. The CDR3 reads CASSISGAEQFF. CDR3 nucleotides: TGTGCCAGTAGTATAAGCGGCGCTGAGCAGTTCTTC.

This clonotype was recorded at least ten times. This chain connects TRBV24-1 to TRBJ2-3; 8 nucleotides agree with TRBD2. This CDR3 has 18 residues. In germline, CDR1 is KGHDR, CDR2 SFDVKD. V trimming: 3 bases; J trimming: 5 bases; junction bases outside the gene matches: 15. This chain's CDR3 is CATSDLGDGREGGDTQYF. CDR3 DNA sequence: TGTGCCACCAGTGATCTCGGAGACGGGAGGGAAGGGGGAGATACGCAGTATTTT.

V usage is TRBV6-1 and J usage is TRBJ2-3, with TRBD2 matching 8 bases. Germline values: CDR1 MNHNS, CDR2 SASEGT. V dropped 2 bases and J dropped 2; count of bases not matched to a gene: 9. The CDR3 is made up of 17 amino acids. The CDR3 sequence is CASSEQPSGHDTDTQYF. CDR3 nucleotides: TGTGCCAGCAGTGAACAGCCTAGCGGGCATGACACAGATACGCAGTATTTT.

This clonotype showed up just once. A read error may be the cause here, since a much bigger clone is one base away. The chain carries TRBV20-1 and TRBJ2-4; the D gene is possibly TRBD1 (5 bases). This CDR3 spans 15 amino acids. CDR1 is DFQATT and CDR2 is SNEGSKA in the germline V gene (reference sequence). In DNA, the CDR3 is TGCAGTGCTCAAGAGACAGAGACAGCCAAAAACATTCAGTGCTTC. This translates into CSAQETETAKNIQCF.

This clonotype appeared many times. In nucleotides, the CDR3 is TGTGCCAGCAGAAAGGGGCCAGCGGGAGGTTCACCCTCCTACAATGAGCAGTTCTTC. It specifies CASRKGPAGGSPSYNEQFF. The chain recombines TRBV6-1 with TRBJ2-1, with 9 bases identical to TRBD2. After removal of 6 bases from V and 0 bases from J, the junction contained 15 bases not matched to a gene. This CDR3 contains 19 residues. CDR1 is MNHNS and CDR2 is SASEGT in the germline V gene.

The chain has TRBV7-6 and TRBJ1-5; perhaps TRBD1 as D (6 bases). V shed 1 base and J shed 13 bases, with 11 bases lying between them. CDR3 length: 12 amino acids. Per the germline V gene, CDR1 is SGHVS and CDR2 is FNYEAQ. The CDR3 loop reads CASSLEGGLQHF. As DNA, the CDR3 is TGTGCCAGCAGCTTAGAGGGGGGGTTGCAGCATTTT.

The CDR3 DNA reads TGCAGCGTTCGGAGCAGGACGGTAGGCACTGAAGCTTTCTTT. Amino acids: CSVRSRTVGTEAFF. The chain joins TRBV29-1 to TRBJ1-1; D gene ambiguous. Germline V gene lookup returns CDR1 SQVTM and CDR2 ANQGSEA. Between the trimmed V and J ends, which lost 5 bases and 4 bases, there was a span of 17 bases. The CDR3 contains 14 residues.

This chain uses TRBV7-3 with TRBJ2-5, with D unresolved. CDR3 length: 13 amino acids. V lost 5 bases and J lost 7, with 14 bases in between. Germline CDR1 reads SGHTA; CDR2 reads FQGTGA. CDR3 sequence: CASSMGPKGTQYF. The CDR3 coding sequence is TGTGCCAGCAGCATGGGCCCGAAGGGGACCCAGTACTTC.

This clonotype was counted at least ten times. The chain uses TRBV28 and TRBJ2-4, with D tentatively TRBD2 (6 bases). The germline CDR1 and CDR2 sequences are MDHEN and SYDVKM. The V and J ends lost 3 bases and 3 bases respectively, with 9 bases between them. The CDR3 is 14 amino acids. The CDR3 DNA is TGTGCCAGCAGTTTTATGGGGGGCAAAAACATTCAGTACTTC. Protein product: CASSFMGGKNIQYF. The full variable domain, rest sourced from reference TRBV28 and TRBJ2-4, is DVKVTQSSRYLVKRTGEKVFLECVQDMDHENMFWYRQDPGLGLRLIYFSYDVKMKEKGDIPEGYSVSREKKERFSLILESASTNQTSMYLCASSFMGGKNIQYFGAGTRLSVL.

In nucleotides, the CDR3 is TGTGCCAGCAGCCAAGCGTCAGGTAGCGGTCAGCCCCAGCATTTT. This gives the protein CASSQASGSGQPQHF. V gene TRBV4-2 combines with J gene TRBJ1-5; D uncertain. V was pared by 1 base and J by 6 bases, with 13 bases between. Germline V gene lookup returns CDR1 LGHNA and CDR2 YNFKEQ. The CDR3 sequence is 15 residues long.

This clonotype occurred many times. The genes are TRBV28 and TRBJ2-7, with 8 nucleotides matching TRBD1. The CDR3 contains 16 residues. Germline V lookup: CDR1 MDHEN, CDR2 SYDVKM. V shed 3 bases, J shed 3 bases, and the junction held 10 bases outside the gene matches. This CDR3 reads CASSLTTLTGDYEQYF. CDR3 in DNA: TGTGCCAGCAGTTTGACCACCTTGACAGGGGACTACGAGCAGTACTTC.

This clonotype was found a few times. This CDR3 is CASSSQGALVGEQYF. In nucleotides, the CDR3 is TGTGCCAGCAGCTCGCAGGGGGCCCTCGTGGGCGAGCAGTACTTC. This chain joins TRBV3-1 and TRBJ2-7; 8 positions match TRBD1. V was pared by 5 bases and J by 6 bases, with 12 bases of the junction left unmatched. Germline CDR1 and CDR2: LGHDT and YNNKEL (reference sequence). This CDR3 contains 15 residues.

This clonotype was found many times. The J gene is TRBJ1-2, the V gene TRBV27; a weak D match, TRBD1 (5 bases). The V and J ends lost 3 bases and 2 bases respectively, with 7 bases between them. This CDR3 region has 13 residues. Germline CDR1 reads MNHEY; CDR2 reads SMNVEV (reference sequence). The CDR3 sequence: CASSLTANYGYTF. The CDR3 coding sequence is TGTGCCAGCAGTTTGACAGCCAACTATGGCTACACCTTC.

The chain couples TRBV5-1 to TRBJ2-2, with a possible D match to TRBD2 (6 bases). The germline V gene encodes CDR1 SGHRS and CDR2 YFSETQ. The CDR3 consists of 14 residues. Between the trimmed V and J ends, which lost 3 bases and 4 bases, there was a span of 10 bases. In DNA form, the CDR3 reads TGCGCCAGCAGCTGGGACTCTTCCACCGGGGAGCTGTTTTTT. This codes for CASSWDSSTGELFF. Using reference TRBV5-1 and TRBJ2-2 for the parts outside the CDR3, the full variable domain is KAGVTQTPRYLIKTRGQQVTLSCSPISGHRSVSWYQQTPGQGLQFLFEYFSETQRNKGNFPGRFSGRQFSNSRSEMNVSTLELGDSALYLCASSWDSSTGELFFGEGSRLTVL.

This chain uses TRBV12-3 or TRBV12-4 with TRBJ2-7; 7 nucleotides line up with TRBD2. Trimming at V came to 8 bases and at J to 0 bases, leaving 7 bases not matched to a gene. This CDR3 contains 14 residues. Written as DNA, the CDR3 is TGTGCCAGCCATCGGGGCGGGAGCTCCTACGAGCAGTACTTC. Its protein product is CASHRGGSSYEQYF.

At least ten counts were recorded for this clonotype. The chain combines TRBV7-2 with TRBJ2-3, with TRBD2 matching over 7 bases. The CDR3 contains 19 residues. Trimming took 1 base from V and 1 from J; bases not matched to a gene: 14. Germline values: CDR1 SGHTA, CDR2 FQGNSA. The CDR3 loop reads CASSLEEAGPGGRTDTQYF. CDR3 DNA sequence: TGTGCCAGCAGCTTAGAAGAAGCGGGCCCGGGAGGCCGCACAGATACGCAGTATTTT.

The chain is built from TRBV10-3 and TRBJ2-2, with 7 positions matching TRBD1. V was pared by 3 bases and J by 6 bases, with 7 bases of the junction left unmatched. Germline values: CDR1 ENHRY, CDR2 SYGVKD. This CDR3 is built from 15 residues. Written as DNA, the CDR3 is TGTGCCATCAGTGACACGACAGGGAATCCCGGGGAGCTGTTTTTT. It translates to CAISDTTGNPGELFF.

This clonotype was counted ten times or more. The chain recombines TRBV7-9 with TRBJ1-2; D remains unclear. The CDR3 loop spans 15 amino acids. Germline CDR1 and CDR2: SEHNR and FQNEAQ (reference sequence). The germline V and J ends were trimmed by 10 bases and 0 bases, with 18 bases remaining between them. Here the CDR3 reads CATVGLTVANYGYTF. CDR3 bases: TGTGCCACCGTGGGATTGACCGTGGCTAACTATGGCTACACCTTC.